This record looks at one T cell receptor beta chain sequence and its context. Antigen specificity is unknown. Germline and genes here are mouse. The data derive from a study of CD8+ T cells in alopecia areata. Study-level information: Grafting placed skin from roughly 6-12-month-old C3H/HeJ donors with spontaneous alopecia onto approximately 7-11-week-old female C3H/HeJ mice. Broader study findings: Clonality in lesional scalp, especially alopecia totalis/universalis, exceeded that of normal scalp. Researchers reported that TCR sharing among patients proved less clear than in mice, possibly HLA-linked. Besides other cells, scalp samples also yield sequences of resident alphabeta T cells from normal skin.

Extracted from the samples, RNA was reverse transcribed into cDNA to serve as the sequencing template. TCRdb keeps only in-frame clones here, not all; method: immunoSEQ multiplex PCR. The record shows approximately 300,000 clones for this sample, with no singletons present. Sorting of pooled cutaneous lymph node cells was based on CD4, CD8alpha, NKG2D, NKG2ACE and other markers. The specimen was CD4+ T cells sorted from a lymph node. The TCR comes from a C3H/HeJ mouse with alopecia areata. The strain's MHC type: H2-k.

The sequenced part of the CDR3 DNA is TGTGCCAGCGGTGGGGGACTGGGGACCGGG. Its translation: CASGGGLGTG. The complete CDR3 sequence is CASGGGLGTGQLYF. The rearrangement uses TRBV13-2 and TRBJ2-2, with 10 bases fitting TRBD2. The read finishes 4 residues shy of the CDR3 end, and the germline J gene is used to complete it. From germline, CDR1 is NNHNN and CDR2 SYGAGS (reference sequence). The CDR3 has 14 residues. The V segment lost 3 bases and the J segment 5 bases; nucleotides outside the gene matches: 1.